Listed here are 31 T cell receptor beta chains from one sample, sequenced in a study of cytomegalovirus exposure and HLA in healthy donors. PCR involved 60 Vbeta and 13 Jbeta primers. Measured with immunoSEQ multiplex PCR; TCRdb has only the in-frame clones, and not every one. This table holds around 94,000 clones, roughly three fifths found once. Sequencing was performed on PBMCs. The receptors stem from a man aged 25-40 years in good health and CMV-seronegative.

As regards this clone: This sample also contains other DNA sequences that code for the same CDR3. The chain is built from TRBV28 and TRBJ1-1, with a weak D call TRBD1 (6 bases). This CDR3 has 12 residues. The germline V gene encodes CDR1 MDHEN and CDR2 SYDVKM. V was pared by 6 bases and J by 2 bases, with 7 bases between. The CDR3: CASRTGNTEAFF. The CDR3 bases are TGTGCCAGCAGGACAGGAAACACTGAAGCTTTCTTT.

The CDR3 spells CASRKQGVSYEQYF. The CDR3 nucleotides read TGTGCCAGCAGGAAACAGGGTGTATCCTACGAGCAGTACTTC. V and J are TRBV13 and TRBJ2-7, with D possibly matching TRBD1 (6 bases). The V end lost 6 bases, the J end lost 1 base, and 13 bases lay between the germline ends. The CDR3 is 14 residues long. Germline CDR1 PRHDT, CDR2 FYEKMQ (reference sequence).

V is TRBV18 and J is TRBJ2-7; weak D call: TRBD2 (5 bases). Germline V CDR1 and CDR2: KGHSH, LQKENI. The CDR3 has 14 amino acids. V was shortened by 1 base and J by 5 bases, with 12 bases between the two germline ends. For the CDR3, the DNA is TGTGCCAGCTCACCACGTTCGATGGGAGACGAGCAGTACTTC. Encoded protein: CASSPRSMGDEQYF. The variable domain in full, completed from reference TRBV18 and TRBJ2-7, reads NAGVMQNPRHLVRRRGQEARLRCSPMKGHSHVYWYRQLPEEGLKFMVYLQKENIIDESGMPKERFSAEFPKEGPSILRIQQVVRGDSAAYFCASSPRSMGDEQYFGPGTRLTVT.

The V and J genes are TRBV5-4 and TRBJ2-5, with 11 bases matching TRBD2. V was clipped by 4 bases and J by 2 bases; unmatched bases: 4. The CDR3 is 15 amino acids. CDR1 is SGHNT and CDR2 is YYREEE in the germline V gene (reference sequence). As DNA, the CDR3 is TGTGCCAGCAGCCTGGGACTAGCGGATCAAGAGACCCAGTACTTC. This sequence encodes CASSLGLADQETQYF.

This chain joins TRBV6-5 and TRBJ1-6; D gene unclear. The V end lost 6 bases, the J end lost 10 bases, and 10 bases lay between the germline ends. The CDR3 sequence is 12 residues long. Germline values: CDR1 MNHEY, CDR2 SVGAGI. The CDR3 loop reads CASRVPNSPLHF. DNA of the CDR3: TGTGCCAGCAGAGTCCCTAACTCACCCCTCCACTTT.

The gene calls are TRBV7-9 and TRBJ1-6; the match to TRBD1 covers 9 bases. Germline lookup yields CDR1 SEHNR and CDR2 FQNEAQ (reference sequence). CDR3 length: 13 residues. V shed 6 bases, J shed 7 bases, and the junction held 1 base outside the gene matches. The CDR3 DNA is TGTGCCAGCAGAGGACAGGGGAATTCACCCCTCCACTTT. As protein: CASRGQGNSPLHF.

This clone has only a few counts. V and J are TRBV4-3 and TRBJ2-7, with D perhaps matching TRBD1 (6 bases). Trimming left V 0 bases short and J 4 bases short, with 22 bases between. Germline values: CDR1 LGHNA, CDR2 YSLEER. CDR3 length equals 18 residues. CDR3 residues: CASSQDPNGQTLSYEQYF. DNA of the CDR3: TGCGCCAGCAGCCAAGACCCCAACGGACAGACCTTATCTTACGAGCAGTACTTC.

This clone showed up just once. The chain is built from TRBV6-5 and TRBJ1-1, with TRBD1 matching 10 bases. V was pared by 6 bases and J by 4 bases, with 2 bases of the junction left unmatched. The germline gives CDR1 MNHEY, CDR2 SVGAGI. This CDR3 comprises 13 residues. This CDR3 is CASRGQGSTEAFF. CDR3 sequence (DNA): TGTGCCAGCAGGGGACAGGGGTCCACTGAAGCTTTCTTT.

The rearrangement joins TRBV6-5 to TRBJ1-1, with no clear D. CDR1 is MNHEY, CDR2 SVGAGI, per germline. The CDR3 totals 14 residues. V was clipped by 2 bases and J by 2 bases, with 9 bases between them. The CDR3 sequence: CASSYPTINTEAFF. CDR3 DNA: TGTGCCAGCAGTTACCCGACTATTAACACTGAAGCTTTCTTT.

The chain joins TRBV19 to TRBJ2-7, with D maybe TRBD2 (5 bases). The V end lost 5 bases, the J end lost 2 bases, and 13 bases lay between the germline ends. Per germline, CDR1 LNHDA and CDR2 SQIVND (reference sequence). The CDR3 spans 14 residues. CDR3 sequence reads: CASSGWERTYEQYF. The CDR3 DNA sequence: TGTGCCAGTAGTGGTTGGGAGAGGACCTACGAGCAGTACTTC.

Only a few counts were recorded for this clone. CDR3 loop: CASSKVQSSYEQYF. The CDR3 bases are TGTGCCAGCAGCAAAGTCCAGTCCTCCTACGAGCAGTACTTC. The rearrangement uses TRBV21-1 and TRBJ2-7; the table's D call, TRBD1, has no DNA check behind it. TRBV21-1 is labeled a pseudogene. This CDR3 contains 14 residues.

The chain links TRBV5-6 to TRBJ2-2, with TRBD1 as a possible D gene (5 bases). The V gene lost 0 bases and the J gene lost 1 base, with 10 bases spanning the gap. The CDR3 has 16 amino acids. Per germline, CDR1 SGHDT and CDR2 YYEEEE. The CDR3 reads CASSLVAGQNTGELFF. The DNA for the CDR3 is TGTGCCAGCAGCTTGGTCGCAGGGCAGAACACCGGGGAGCTGTTTTTT.

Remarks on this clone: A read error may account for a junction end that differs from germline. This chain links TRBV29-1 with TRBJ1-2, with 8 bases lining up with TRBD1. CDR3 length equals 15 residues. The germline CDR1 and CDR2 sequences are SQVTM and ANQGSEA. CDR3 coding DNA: TGCAGCGTAGAAGGGTCCGGAGCAGGGGGCAGTGGCTACACCTTC. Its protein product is CSVEGSGAGGSGYTF.

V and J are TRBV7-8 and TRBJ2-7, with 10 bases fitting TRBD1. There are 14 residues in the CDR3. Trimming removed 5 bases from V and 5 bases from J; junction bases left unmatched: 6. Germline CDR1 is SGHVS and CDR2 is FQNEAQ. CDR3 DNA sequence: TGTGCCAGCAGCCCTCGGACAGGGGGAAACGAGCAGTACTTC. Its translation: CASSPRTGGNEQYF.

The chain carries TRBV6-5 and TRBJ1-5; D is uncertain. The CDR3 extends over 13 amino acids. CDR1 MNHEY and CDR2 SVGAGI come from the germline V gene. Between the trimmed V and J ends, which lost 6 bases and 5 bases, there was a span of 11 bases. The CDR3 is CASSPSHYQPQHF. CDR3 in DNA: TGTGCCAGCAGCCCCTCCCACTATCAGCCCCAGCATTTT.

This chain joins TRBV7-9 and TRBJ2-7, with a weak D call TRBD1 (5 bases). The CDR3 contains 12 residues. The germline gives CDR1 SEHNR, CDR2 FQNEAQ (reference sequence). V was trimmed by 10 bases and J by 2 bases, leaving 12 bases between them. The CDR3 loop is CAIQGGTYEQYF. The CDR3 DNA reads TGTGCCATTCAGGGTGGGACCTACGAGCAGTACTTC. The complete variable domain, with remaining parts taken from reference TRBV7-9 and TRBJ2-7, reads DTGVSQNPRHKITKRGQNVTFRCDPISEHNRLYWYRQTLGQGPEFLTYFQNEAQLEKSRLLSDRFSAERPKGSFSTLEIQRTEQGDSAMYLCAIQGGTYEQYFGPGTRLTVT.

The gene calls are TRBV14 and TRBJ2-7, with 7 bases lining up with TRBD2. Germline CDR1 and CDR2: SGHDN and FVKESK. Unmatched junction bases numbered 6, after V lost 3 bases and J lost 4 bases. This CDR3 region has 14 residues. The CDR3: CASSQRDYSYEQYF. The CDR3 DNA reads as TGTGCCAGCAGCCAGAGGGACTACTCATACGAGCAGTACTTC.

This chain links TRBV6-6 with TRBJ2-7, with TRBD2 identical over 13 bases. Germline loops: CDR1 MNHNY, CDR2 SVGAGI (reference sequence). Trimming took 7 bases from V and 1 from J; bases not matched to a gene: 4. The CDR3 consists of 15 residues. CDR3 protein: CASNRGLAGSYEQYF. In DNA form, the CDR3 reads TGTGCCAGCAATAGGGGACTAGCGGGATCCTACGAGCAGTACTTC.

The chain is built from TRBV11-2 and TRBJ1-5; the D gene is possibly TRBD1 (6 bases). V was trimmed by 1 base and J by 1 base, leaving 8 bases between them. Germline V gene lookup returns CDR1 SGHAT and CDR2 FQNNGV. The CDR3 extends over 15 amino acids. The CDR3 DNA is TGTGCCAGCAGCTTAGGCCAGGGGAGCAATCAGCCCCAGCATTTT. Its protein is CASSLGQGSNQPQHF.

The CDR3, as DNA: TGTGCCACCAGCGTAGGGGGATCGGGTCGGAATGAGCAGTTCTTC. Protein: CATSVGGSGRNEQFF. The rearrangement uses TRBV15 and TRBJ2-1; D is perhaps TRBD1 (6 bases). V lost 5 bases, J lost 7 bases, and 18 bases lay in between. This CDR3 spans 15 amino acids. Germline V gene data show CDR1 as LNHNV and CDR2 as YYDKDF (reference sequence).

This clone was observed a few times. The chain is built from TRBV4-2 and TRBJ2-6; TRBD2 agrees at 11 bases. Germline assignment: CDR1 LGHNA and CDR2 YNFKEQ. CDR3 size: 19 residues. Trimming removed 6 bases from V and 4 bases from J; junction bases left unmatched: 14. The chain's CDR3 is CASRDLSGRVISGANVLTF. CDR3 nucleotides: TGTGCCAGCAGGGACCTTAGCGGGAGGGTAATATCAGGGGCCAACGTCCTGACTTTC.

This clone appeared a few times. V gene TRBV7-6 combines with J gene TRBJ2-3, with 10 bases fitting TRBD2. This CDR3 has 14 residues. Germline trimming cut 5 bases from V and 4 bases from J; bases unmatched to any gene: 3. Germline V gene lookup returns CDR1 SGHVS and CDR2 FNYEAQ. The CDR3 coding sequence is TGTGCCAGCAGCCAAGCGGGAGGGTCAGATACGCAGTATTTT. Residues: CASSQAGGSDTQYF.

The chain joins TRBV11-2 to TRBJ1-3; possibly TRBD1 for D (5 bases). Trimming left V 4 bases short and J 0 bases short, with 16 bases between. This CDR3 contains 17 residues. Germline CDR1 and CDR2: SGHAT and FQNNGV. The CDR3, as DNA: TGTGCCAGCAGCTCCCGACAGAGACCCGTCTCTGGAAACACCATATATTTT. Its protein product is CASSSRQRPVSGNTIYF.

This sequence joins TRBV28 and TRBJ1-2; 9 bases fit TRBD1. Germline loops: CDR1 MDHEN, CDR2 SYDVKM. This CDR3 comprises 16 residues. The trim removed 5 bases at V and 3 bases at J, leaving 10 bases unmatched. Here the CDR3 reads CASSDTGTGSYYGYTF. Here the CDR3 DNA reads TGTGCCAGCAGTGACACCGGGACAGGGAGTTACTATGGCTACACCTTC.

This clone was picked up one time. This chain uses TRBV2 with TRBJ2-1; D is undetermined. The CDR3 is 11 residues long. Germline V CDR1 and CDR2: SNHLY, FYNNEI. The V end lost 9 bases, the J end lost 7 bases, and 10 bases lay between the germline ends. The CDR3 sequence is CASRVVNEQFF. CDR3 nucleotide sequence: TGTGCCAGTCGGGTAGTAAATGAGCAGTTCTTC.

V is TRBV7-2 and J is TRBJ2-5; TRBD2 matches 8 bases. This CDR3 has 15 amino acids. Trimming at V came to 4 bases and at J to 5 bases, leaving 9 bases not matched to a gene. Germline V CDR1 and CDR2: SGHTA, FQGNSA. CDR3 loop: CASSSRTSSLETQYF. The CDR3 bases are TGTGCCAGCAGCTCACGGACTAGCTCTTTGGAGACCCAGTACTTC.

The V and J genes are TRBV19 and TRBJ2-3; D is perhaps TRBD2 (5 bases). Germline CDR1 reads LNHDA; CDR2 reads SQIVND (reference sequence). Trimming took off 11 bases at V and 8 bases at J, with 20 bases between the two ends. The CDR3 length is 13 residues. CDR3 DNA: TGTGCCTCCGAGGGCTCCCTCTCGGGTACGCAGTATTTT. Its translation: CASEGSLSGTQYF. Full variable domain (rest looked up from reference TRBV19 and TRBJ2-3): DGGITQSPKYLFRKEGQNVTLSCEQNLNHDAMYWYRQDPGQGLRLIYYSQIVNDFQKGDIAEGYSVSREKKESFPLTVTSAQKNPTAFYLCASEGSLSGTQYFGPGTRLTVL.

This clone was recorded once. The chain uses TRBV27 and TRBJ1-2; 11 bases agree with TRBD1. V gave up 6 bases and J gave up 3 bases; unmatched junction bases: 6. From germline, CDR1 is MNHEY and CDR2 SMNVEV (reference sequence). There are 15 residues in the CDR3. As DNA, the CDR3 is TGTGCCAGCAGCCCCGGACAGGGGGCTTACTATGGCTACACCTTC. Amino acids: CASSPGQGAYYGYTF.

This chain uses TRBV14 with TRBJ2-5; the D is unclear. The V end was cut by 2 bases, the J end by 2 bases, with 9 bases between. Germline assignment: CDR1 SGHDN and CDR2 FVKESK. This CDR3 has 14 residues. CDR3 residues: CASSQSLFQETQYF. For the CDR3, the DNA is TGTGCCAGCAGCCAATCCCTTTTTCAAGAGACCCAGTACTTC.

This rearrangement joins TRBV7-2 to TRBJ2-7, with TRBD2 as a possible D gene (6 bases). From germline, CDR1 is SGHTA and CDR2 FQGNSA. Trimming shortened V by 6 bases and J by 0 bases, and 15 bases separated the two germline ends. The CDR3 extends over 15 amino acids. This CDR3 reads CASRAGAGSSYEQYF. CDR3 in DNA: TGTGCCAGCAGAGCCGGGGCGGGGTCCTCCTACGAGCAGTACTTC. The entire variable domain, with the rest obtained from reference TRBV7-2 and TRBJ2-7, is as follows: GAGVSQSPSNKVTEKGKDVELRCDPISGHTALYWYRQSLGQGLEFLIYFQGNSAPDKSGLPSDRFSAERTGGSVSTLTIQRTQQEDSAVYLCASRAGAGSSYEQYFGPGTRLTVT.

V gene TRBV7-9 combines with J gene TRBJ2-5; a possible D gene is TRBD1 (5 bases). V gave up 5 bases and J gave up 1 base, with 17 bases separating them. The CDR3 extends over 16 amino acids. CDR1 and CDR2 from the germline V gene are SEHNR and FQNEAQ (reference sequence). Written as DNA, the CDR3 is TGTGCCAGCAGCCCCAATCCGGGTGGGGCCCAAGAGACCCAGTACTTC. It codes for CASSPNPGGAQETQYF.